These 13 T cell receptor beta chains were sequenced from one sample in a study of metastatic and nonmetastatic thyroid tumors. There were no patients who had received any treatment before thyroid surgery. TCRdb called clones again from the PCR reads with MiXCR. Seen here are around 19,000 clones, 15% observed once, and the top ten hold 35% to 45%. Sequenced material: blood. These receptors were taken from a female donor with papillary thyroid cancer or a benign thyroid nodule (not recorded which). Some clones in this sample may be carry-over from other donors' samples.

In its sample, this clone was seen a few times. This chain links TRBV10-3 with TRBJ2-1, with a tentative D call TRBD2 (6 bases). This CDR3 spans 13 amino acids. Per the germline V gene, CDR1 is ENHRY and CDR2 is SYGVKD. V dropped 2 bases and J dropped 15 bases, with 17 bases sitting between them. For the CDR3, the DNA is TGTGCCATCAGTGAGAGGGACGCCACAGCGGGGTTCTTC. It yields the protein CAISERDATAGFF.

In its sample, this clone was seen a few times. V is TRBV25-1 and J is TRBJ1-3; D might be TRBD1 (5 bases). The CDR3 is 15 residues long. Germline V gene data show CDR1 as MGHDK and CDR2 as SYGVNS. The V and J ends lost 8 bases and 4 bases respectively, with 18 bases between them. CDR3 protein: CASQGPTSEGNTIYF. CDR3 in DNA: TGTGCCAGCCAGGGCCCCACCTCGGAGGGAAACACCATATATTTT.

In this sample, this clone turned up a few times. CDR3 DNA sequence: TGTGCCAGCGAGTCAGGGTATGGCTACACCTTC. It translates to CASESGYGYTF. This chain joins TRBV6-1 and TRBJ1-2; the D gene is possibly TRBD1 (5 bases). The CDR3 totals 11 residues. V was trimmed by 8 bases and J by 5 bases, leaving 9 bases between them. Germline V gives CDR1 MNHNS, CDR2 SASEGT.

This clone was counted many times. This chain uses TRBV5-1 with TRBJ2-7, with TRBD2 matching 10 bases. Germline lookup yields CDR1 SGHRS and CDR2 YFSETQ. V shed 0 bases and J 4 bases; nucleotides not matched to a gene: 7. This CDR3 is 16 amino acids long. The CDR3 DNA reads TGCGCCAGCAGCTTGGGGACCGGGACTAGCGTTTACGAGCAGTACTTC. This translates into CASSLGTGTSVYEQYF.

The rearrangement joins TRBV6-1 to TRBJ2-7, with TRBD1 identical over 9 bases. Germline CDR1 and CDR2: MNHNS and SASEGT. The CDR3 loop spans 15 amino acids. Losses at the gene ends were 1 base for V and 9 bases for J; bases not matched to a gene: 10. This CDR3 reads CASSEGGQGIGRQYF. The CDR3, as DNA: TGTGCCAGCAGTGAAGGGGGACAGGGAATAGGAAGGCAGTACTTC.

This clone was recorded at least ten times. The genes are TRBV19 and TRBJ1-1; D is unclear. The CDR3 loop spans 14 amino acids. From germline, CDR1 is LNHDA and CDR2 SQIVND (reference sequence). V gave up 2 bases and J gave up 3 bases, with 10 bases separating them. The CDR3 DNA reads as TGTGCCAGTAGTATAAAGATCGCCCACACTGAAGCTTTCTTT. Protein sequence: CASSIKIAHTEAFF. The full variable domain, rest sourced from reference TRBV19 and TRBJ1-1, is DGGITQSPKYLFRKEGQNVTLSCEQNLNHDAMYWYRQDPGQGLRLIYYSQIVNDFQKGDIAEGYSVSREKKESFPLTVTSAQKNPTAFYLCASSIKIAHTEAFFGQGTRLTVV.

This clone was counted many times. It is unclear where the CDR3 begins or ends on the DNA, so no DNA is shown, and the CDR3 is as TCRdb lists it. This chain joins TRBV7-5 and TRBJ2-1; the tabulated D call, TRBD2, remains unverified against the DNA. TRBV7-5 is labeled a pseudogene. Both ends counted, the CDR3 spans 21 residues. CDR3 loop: CISVPEDSGRAKSWTYNEQFF.

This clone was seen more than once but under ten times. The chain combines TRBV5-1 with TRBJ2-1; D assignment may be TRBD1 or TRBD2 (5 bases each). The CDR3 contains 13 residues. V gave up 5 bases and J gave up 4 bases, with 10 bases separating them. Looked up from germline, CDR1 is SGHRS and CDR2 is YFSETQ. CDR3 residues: CASRGRWYNEQFF. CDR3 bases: TGCGCCAGCAGGGGACGGTGGTACAATGAGCAGTTCTTC.

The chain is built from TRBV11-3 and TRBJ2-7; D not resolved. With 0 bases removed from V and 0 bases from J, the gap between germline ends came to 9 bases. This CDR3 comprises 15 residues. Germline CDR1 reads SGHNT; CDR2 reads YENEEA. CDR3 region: CASSLEGFASYEQYF. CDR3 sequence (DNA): TGTGCCAGCAGCTTAGAGGGGTTTGCCTCCTACGAGCAGTACTTC.

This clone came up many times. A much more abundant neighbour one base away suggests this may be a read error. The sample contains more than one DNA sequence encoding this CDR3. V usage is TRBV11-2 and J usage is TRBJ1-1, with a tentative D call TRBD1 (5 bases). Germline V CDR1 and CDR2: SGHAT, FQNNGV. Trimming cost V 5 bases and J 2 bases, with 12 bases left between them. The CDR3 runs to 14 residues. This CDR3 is CASSLHGANTEAFF. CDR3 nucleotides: TGTGCCAGCAGCCTCCACGGGGCAAACACTGAAGCTTTCTTT.

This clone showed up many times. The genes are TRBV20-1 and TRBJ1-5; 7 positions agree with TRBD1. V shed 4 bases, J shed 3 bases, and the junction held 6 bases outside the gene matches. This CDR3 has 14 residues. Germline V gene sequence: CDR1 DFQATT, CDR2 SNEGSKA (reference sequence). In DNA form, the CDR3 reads TGCAGTGCTATGTCCGGGACAGACAATCAGCCCCAGCATTTT. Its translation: CSAMSGTDNQPQHF.

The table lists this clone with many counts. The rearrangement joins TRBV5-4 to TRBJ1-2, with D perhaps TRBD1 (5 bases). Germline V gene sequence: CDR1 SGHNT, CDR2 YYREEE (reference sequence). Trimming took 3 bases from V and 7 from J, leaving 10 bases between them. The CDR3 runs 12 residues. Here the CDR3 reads CASSSGTAGYTF. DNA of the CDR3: TGTGCCAGCAGCTCAGGGACGGCTGGCTACACCTTC.

The CDR3: CASSQEVRAFYNEQFF. As DNA, the CDR3 is TGCGCCAGCAGCCAAGAAGTTAGGGCGTTCTACAATGAGCAGTTCTTC. The chain joins TRBV4-3 to TRBJ2-1; unclear D gene. Trimming removed 0 bases at V and 3 bases at J, with 12 bases between. Germline lookup yields CDR1 LGHNA and CDR2 YSLEER. The CDR3 covers 16 residues.